This T cell receptor beta chain was recovered during a study of cytomegalovirus exposure and HLA in healthy donors. Use of 60 Vbeta and 13 Jbeta primers characterized the PCR. Clones were sequenced by immunoSEQ multiplex PCR, and TCRdb holds only the in-frame ones, with some missing. The data show roughly 90,000 clones, with about 87% seen just once and 2% to 2.5% held by the top ten. As for the donors, each was a healthy bone marrow donor. For this clone: Antigen unknown.

Trimming removed 5 bases at V and 5 bases at J, with 15 bases between. The CDR3 covers 15 residues. In germline, CDR1 is SGHNT, CDR2 YENEEA. The study's findings and limits: Reportedly, a later analysis found an Asian-associated ancestry cluster had fewer N-insertions than the roughly 670-donor mean. The study listed 150 to 200 cytomegalovirus-associated TCR beta chains. Prior analysis indicated that the majority of TCR beta V segments exhibited productivity approximately 90% or approximately 30% of the time.

Sequencing used PBMCs. The clonotype was recovered from a young man in good health and CMV-seronegative. The V gene is TRBV11-3, the J gene TRBJ2-2, with D maybe TRBD1 (6 bases). The CDR3: CASSRSGTSTGELFF. The CDR3 region has the DNA TGTGCCAGCAGCAGATCCGGGACATCGACCGGGGAGCTGTTTTTT. The entire variable domain, with the rest obtained from reference TRBV11-3 and TRBJ2-2, is as follows: EAGVVQSPRYKIIEKKQPVAFWCNPISGHNTLYWYLQNLGQGPELLIRYENEEAVDDSQLPKDRFSAERLKGVDSTLKIQPAELGDSAVYLCASSRSGTSTGELFFGEGSRLTVL.